The 14 T cell receptor beta chains below all came from one sample that was sequenced in a study of cytomegalovirus exposure and HLA in healthy donors (dated by TCRdb to 2015 to 2018). The library was built by means of the immunoSEQ multiplex PCR assay. The multiplex PCR relied on a mix of 60 forward primers for TCR Vbeta segments and 13 reverse primers for TCR Jbeta segments. TCRdb limited this immuneACCESS table to in-frame rearrangements with V and J called. A share of clones is missing; checked studies link under half to unresolved V genes, and the rest is unexplained. The sample table lists 100,000 to 150,000 clones, 70% to 80% of them with a count of one. Of the sample, approximately 0.9% is held by the ten largest clones. Material: PBMCs. These receptors were taken from a woman aged 60 to 75 in good health and CMV-seronegative.

This clone was counted only a few times. This chain connects TRBV7-3 to TRBJ2-5, with 9 bases that match TRBD1. Germline trimming cut 1 base from V and 7 bases from J; bases unmatched to any gene: 10. In germline, CDR1 is SGHTA, CDR2 FQGTGA. The CDR3 runs 16 residues. The CDR3 spells CASSLKGGTGSGTQYF. CDR3 DNA: TGTGCCAGCAGCTTAAAAGGGGGGACAGGGTCGGGGACCCAGTACTTC.

This rearrangement joins TRBV6-5 to TRBJ1-1, with D unclear. V was cut by 2 bases and J by 1 base, with 14 bases left in between. Germline assignment: CDR1 MNHEY and CDR2 SVGAGI. This CDR3 spans 16 amino acids. CDR3 nucleotides: TGTGCCAGCAGTTACGGCGCAGGTCTTAGGAACACTGAAGCTTTCTTT. Residues: CASSYGAGLRNTEAFF.

The chain couples TRBV7-9 to TRBJ2-3, with a weak D call TRBD2 (5 bases). Deletions cut 4 bases from V and 0 bases from J, with 11 bases between. The CDR3 runs 15 residues. Germline lookup yields CDR1 SEHNR and CDR2 FQNEAQ (reference sequence). Here the CDR3 reads CASSSLGGSTDTQYF. The CDR3 DNA is TGTGCCAGCAGCTCCCTTGGCGGGAGCACAGATACGCAGTATTTT.

The rearrangement uses TRBV6-1 and TRBJ1-5; TRBD1 matches at 11 bases. The CDR3 consists of 15 residues. CDR1 and CDR2 from the germline V gene are MNHNS and SASEGT. J was trimmed by 6 bases and V by 6 bases; bases with no gene match: 7. This chain's CDR3 is CASRGGQGVSQPQHF. CDR3 nucleotide sequence: TGTGCCAGCAGAGGGGGACAGGGGGTAAGTCAGCCCCAGCATTTT.

J is TRBJ2-5 and V is TRBV20-1; tentative D call: TRBD2 (6 bases). The CDR3 extends over 10 amino acids. CDR1 DFQATT and CDR2 SNEGSKA come from the germline V gene (reference sequence). V gave up 6 bases and J gave up 13 bases, with 15 bases separating them. The CDR3 DNA is TGCAGTGCCCCATGGGACTCCCTGTACTTC. It specifies CSAPWDSLYF.

J is TRBJ2-1 and V is TRBV10-1, with 14 bases matching TRBD2. The CDR3 contains 16 residues. J gave up 5 bases and V 6 bases, and 6 bases lay outside the gene matches. Germline V gene data show CDR1 as WNHNN and CDR2 as SYGVQD (reference sequence). In DNA, the CDR3 is TGCGCCAGCAGCCCCGGACTAGCGGGAGGTCACAATGAGCAGTTCTTC. This codes for CASSPGLAGGHNEQFF.

The rearrangement uses TRBV5-8 and TRBJ1-1, with D maybe TRBD1 (5 bases). The CDR3 is 16 amino acids. V was trimmed by 0 bases and J by 5 bases, leaving 17 bases between them. Germline lookup yields CDR1 SGHTS and CDR2 YDEGEE. CDR3: CASSLALGQGGTEAFF. DNA of the CDR3: TGTGCCAGCAGCTTGGCACTGGGGCAGGGAGGGACTGAAGCTTTCTTT.

This chain uses TRBV29-1 with TRBJ1-1, with D unclear. Trimming cost V 4 bases and J 0 bases, with 9 bases left between them. Germline V CDR1 and CDR2: SQVTM, ANQGSEA. This CDR3 is built from 13 residues. The CDR3 coding sequence is TGCAGCGTTGTAGAGCAGTTGAACACTGAAGCTTTCTTT. Translation gives CSVVEQLNTEAFF.

The genes are TRBV7-7 and TRBJ2-2; TRBD1 matches at 8 bases. V shed 4 bases, J shed 1 base, and the junction held 2 bases outside the gene matches. The germline V gene encodes CDR1 SSHAT and CDR2 FNYEAQ (reference sequence). The CDR3 spans 15 residues. CDR3 sequence reads: CASSSGQGNTGELFF. The CDR3 DNA follows: TGTGCCAGCAGCTCCGGACAGGGGAACACCGGGGAGCTGTTTTTT.

The V and J genes are TRBV10-3 and TRBJ2-3; 7 bases align to TRBD1. The CDR3 extends over 13 amino acids. Looked up from germline, CDR1 is ENHRY and CDR2 is SYGVKD. J gave up 4 bases and V 2 bases, and 0 bases lay outside the gene matches. The CDR3 protein is CAISEQGADTQYF. The CDR3 DNA follows: TGTGCCATCAGTGAGCAGGGGGCAGATACGCAGTATTTT.

This clone was counted only a few times. CDR3 DNA sequence: TGTGCCAGCAGCCGAAGGAGGCCTCCCTACGAGCAGTACTTC. This encodes CASSRRRPPYEQYF. The chain uses TRBV11-1 and TRBJ2-7, with D possibly TRBD2 on 5 matching bases. The CDR3 length is 14 residues. Trimming removed 5 bases from V and 2 bases from J, with 13 bases in between. CDR1 is SGHAT, CDR2 FQDESV, per germline (reference sequence).

J is TRBJ2-5 and V is TRBV5-1; the D is unclear. The CDR3 length is 13 residues. Germline CDR1 is SGHRS and CDR2 is YFSETQ. V was clipped by 1 base and J by 4 bases, with 8 bases between them. This CDR3 is CASSLSGLETQYF. Here the CDR3 DNA reads TGCGCCAGCAGCTTGTCCGGGTTAGAGACCCAGTACTTC. Based on the CDR3 plus reference TRBV5-1 and TRBJ2-5, the full variable domain is KAGVTQTPRYLIKTRGQQVTLSCSPISGHRSVSWYQQTPGQGLQFLFEYFSETQRNKGNFPGRFSGRQFSNSRSEMNVSTLELGDSALYLCASSLSGLETQYFGPGTRLLVL.

This chain uses TRBV4-2 with TRBJ2-5; no firm D call. The CDR3 is 12 amino acids. The V and J ends lost 3 bases and 4 bases respectively, with 6 bases between them. Germline assignment: CDR1 LGHNA and CDR2 YNFKEQ. The CDR3 sequence is CASSQETETQYF. The CDR3 coding sequence is TGTGCCAGCAGCCAGGAGACAGAGACCCAGTACTTC.

The V and J genes are TRBV7-9 and TRBJ2-3; 9 bases agree with TRBD2. CDR3 length: 15 residues. The germline gives CDR1 SEHNR, CDR2 FQNEAQ (reference sequence). The V gene end was trimmed by 5 bases and the J gene end by 0 bases; junction bases not matched to a gene: 3. The CDR3 loop is CASSQTSGSTDTQYF. The CDR3 DNA follows: TGTGCCAGCAGCCAGACTAGCGGCAGCACAGATACGCAGTATTTT.